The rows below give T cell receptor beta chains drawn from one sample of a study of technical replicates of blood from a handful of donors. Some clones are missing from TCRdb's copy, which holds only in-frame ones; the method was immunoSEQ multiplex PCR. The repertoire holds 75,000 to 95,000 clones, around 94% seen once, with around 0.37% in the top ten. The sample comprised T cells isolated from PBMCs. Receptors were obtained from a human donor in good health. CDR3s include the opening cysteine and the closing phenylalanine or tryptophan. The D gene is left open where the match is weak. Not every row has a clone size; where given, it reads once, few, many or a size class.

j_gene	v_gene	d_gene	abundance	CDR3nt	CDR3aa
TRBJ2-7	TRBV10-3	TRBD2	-	TGTGCCATCAGTCGACTTAAGACCGGGACTAGTGTCGACGAGCAGTACTTC	CAISRLKTGTSVDEQYF
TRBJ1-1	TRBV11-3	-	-	TGTGCCAGCAGCTCAAGGGGAAAAGCTTTCTTT	CASSSRGKAFF
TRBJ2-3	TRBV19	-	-	TGTGCCACTTCAGGTAGGGAGGAAGGCGATACGCAGTATTTT	CATSGREEGDTQYF
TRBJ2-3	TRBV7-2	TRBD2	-	TGTGCCAGCAGCTTATCTCCCTTAGCGGGCGTCACAGATACGCAGTATTTT	CASSLSPLAGVTDTQYF
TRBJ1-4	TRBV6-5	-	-	TGTGCCAGCAGTTACTCGAGGACAACTAATGAAAAACTGTTTTTT	CASSYSRTTNEKLFF
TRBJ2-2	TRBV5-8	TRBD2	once	TGTGCCAGCAGTTCCCCGACTAGCGTAGGCGGGGAGCTGTTTTTT	CASSSPTSVGGELFF
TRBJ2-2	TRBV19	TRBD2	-	TGTGCCAGTAGTAGCGGGAGGGAGACCGGGGAGCTGTTTTTT	CASSSGRETGELFF
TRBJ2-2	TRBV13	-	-	TGTGCCAGCAGCTACAGGGACACCGGGGAGCTGTTTTTT	CASSYRDTGELFF
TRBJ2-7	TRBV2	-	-	TGTGCCAGCGGGGGGTGGGAAGCGGAAAGATACGAGCAGTACTTC	CASGGWEAERYEQYF
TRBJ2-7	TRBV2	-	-	TGTGCCAGCAGTGAAGCAGCGGCGGGAACCTACGAGCAGTACTTC	CASSEAAAGTYEQYF
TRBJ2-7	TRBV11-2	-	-	TGTGCCAGCAGCTTCCAGGTCAGCTCCTACGAGCAGTACTTC	CASSFQVSSYEQYF
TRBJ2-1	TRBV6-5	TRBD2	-	TGTGCCAGCAGTTTGACTAGCGGGATAGCGGGTGAGCAGTTCTTC	CASSLTSGIAGEQFF
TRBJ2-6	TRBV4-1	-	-	TGCGCCAGCAGCCGAGGGAGGGGGTCTGGGGCCAACGTCCTGACTTTC	CASSRGRGSGANVLTF
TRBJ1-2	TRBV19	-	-	TGTGCCAGTAGTACTAGTCGGGACACGACGCGGGGCTACACCTTC	CASSTSRDTTRGYTF